These 20 T cell receptor beta chains share one sample of origin, sequenced in a study of CD8 T cells in ankylosing spondylitis. TCRdb passed the 5' RACE reads through MiXCR, listing each CDR3 protein once. Of 50,000 or so distinct CDR3 sequences listed, approximately 7.4% are singletons. Sequenced: blood, either unsorted or a sorted T cell fraction (not recorded which). Receptor source: a female donor with ankylosing spondylitis or in good health (not recorded which).

This clonotype was found many times. The chain links TRBV29-1 to TRBJ2-3; TRBD2 aligns across 10 bases. Germline CDR1 is SQVTM and CDR2 is ANQGSEA. J gave up 4 bases and V 4 bases, and 2 bases lay outside the gene matches. The CDR3 runs to 13 residues. CDR3 sequence reads: CSVGLAGADTQYF. CDR3 in DNA: TGCAGCGTTGGACTAGCGGGCGCAGATACGCAGTATTTT.

This clonotype was recorded many times. CDR3 in DNA: TGCGCCAGCAGCCCGGGACAGCCGAACACCGGGGAGCTGTTTTTT. This sequence encodes CASSPGQPNTGELFF. The chain joins TRBV5-1 to TRBJ2-2, with 7 bases matching TRBD1. Per the germline V gene, CDR1 is SGHRS and CDR2 is YFSETQ. CDR3 size: 15 residues. V trimming: 4 bases; J trimming: 0 bases; junction bases outside the gene matches: 3.

The chain combines TRBV20-1 with TRBJ2-4; 7 bases are shared with TRBD1. J was trimmed by 0 bases and V by 4 bases; bases with no gene match: 6. This CDR3 spans 15 amino acids. The V gene's germline CDR1 is DFQATT and CDR2 SNEGSKA (reference sequence). This CDR3 is CSATQGVGAKNIQYF. In DNA form, the CDR3 reads TGCAGTGCTACGCAGGGGGTGGGAGCCAAAAACATTCAGTACTTC.

This clonotype was seen ten or more times. V is TRBV5-6 and J is TRBJ1-3, with D unclear. This CDR3 is 11 amino acids long. Germline loops: CDR1 SGHDT, CDR2 YYEEEE. With 3 bases removed from V and 10 bases from J, the gap between germline ends came to 8 bases. The CDR3 DNA is TGTGCCAGCAGCTCCGAAGGAACCATATATTTT. Its translation: CASSSEGTIYF. The variable domain in full, completed from reference TRBV5-6 and TRBJ1-3, reads DAGVTQSPTHLIKTRGQQVTLRCSPKSGHDTVSWYQQALGQGPQFIFQYYEEEERQRGNFPDRFSGHQFPNYSSELNVNALLLGDSALYLCASSSEGTIYFGEGSWLTVV.

This clonotype was detected many times. The chain combines TRBV7-3 with TRBJ1-3; 9 bases map to TRBD1. CDR1 and CDR2 from the germline V gene are SGHTA and FQGTGA. This CDR3 has 20 amino acids. V was clipped by 3 bases and J by 0 bases; unmatched bases: 15. The CDR3 sequence: CASSFHSGQGPVASGNTIYF. CDR3 nucleotide sequence: TGTGCCAGCAGCTTCCACTCGGGACAGGGTCCCGTTGCCTCTGGAAACACCATATATTTT.

This clonotype came up many times. The gene calls are TRBV10-2 and TRBJ1-5; the match to TRBD1 covers 12 bases. Trimming at V came to 6 bases and at J to 1 base, leaving 7 bases not matched to a gene. Germline V CDR1 and CDR2: WSHSY, SAAADI. The length of the CDR3 is 17 residues. The CDR3 protein is CASRGDRGLRSNQPQHF. CDR3 coding DNA: TGCGCCAGCAGAGGGGACAGGGGGCTTCGAAGCAATCAGCCCCAGCATTTT.

This clonotype was seen many times. The V and J genes are TRBV5-1 and TRBJ2-3, with a weak D call TRBD2 (5 bases). Per germline, CDR1 SGHRS and CDR2 YFSETQ. V was trimmed by 2 bases and J by 0 bases, leaving 13 bases between them. This CDR3 has 16 amino acids. The CDR3 protein is CASSFVSGPSTDTQYF. The DNA for the CDR3 is TGCGCCAGCAGCTTCGTGAGCGGTCCTAGCACAGATACGCAGTATTTT.

This clonotype was seen ten or more times. The J gene is TRBJ2-2, the V gene TRBV5-1; TRBD1 agrees at 10 bases. Germline V gene sequence: CDR1 SGHRS, CDR2 YFSETQ. Trimming at V came to 4 bases and at J to 5 bases, leaving 5 bases not matched to a gene. The CDR3 has 15 amino acids. The CDR3 DNA reads TGCGCCAGCAGCCCAGACAGGGGGCTAACCGGGGAGCTGTTTTTT. Its protein product is CASSPDRGLTGELFF.

This clonotype was observed many times. The rearrangement links TRBV12-3 or TRBV12-4 to TRBJ2-7; D may be TRBD2 (5 bases). CDR3 length: 14 residues. V lost 6 bases, J lost 3 bases, and 15 bases lay in between. The CDR3 region is CASSLTGLLYEQYF. DNA of the CDR3: TGTGCCAGCAGCCTAACCGGACTTCTCTACGAGCAGTACTTC.

This clonotype was detected ten times or more. The J gene is TRBJ1-1, the V gene TRBV7-8; D remains ambiguous. CDR3 length: 15 amino acids. CDR1 is SGHVS, CDR2 FQNEAQ, per germline. Trimming took 4 bases from V and 4 from J, leaving 16 bases between them. The CDR3 reads CASSSRSDGGTEAFF. CDR3 nucleotides: TGTGCCAGCAGCTCTCGTTCGGACGGAGGCACTGAAGCTTTCTTT.

This clonotype was detected ten times or more. The chain is built from TRBV28 and TRBJ2-3; TRBD1 matches 7 bases. Germline CDR1 is MDHEN and CDR2 is SYDVKM. The CDR3 is made up of 14 amino acids. V shed 2 bases, J shed 10 bases, and the junction held 9 bases outside the gene matches. CDR3 sequence reads: CASSLEGARRAQYF. CDR3 nucleotides: TGTGCCAGCAGTTTAGAGGGGGCGCGGCGTGCGCAGTATTTT.

The chain joins TRBV7-9 to TRBJ2-7, with TRBD2 as a possible D gene (5 bases). Germline V gene data show CDR1 as SEHNR and CDR2 as FQNEAQ (reference sequence). V lost 4 bases, J lost 3 bases, and 22 bases lay in between. This CDR3 spans 17 amino acids. The chain's CDR3 is CASSSRPSRRGFYEQYF. CDR3 bases: TGTGCCAGCAGCTCAAGGCCATCACGTCGAGGGTTCTACGAGCAGTACTTC. The full variable domain, with the rest looked up from reference TRBV7-9 and TRBJ2-7, is DTGVSQNPRHKITKRGQNVTFRCDPISEHNRLYWYRQTLGQGPEFLTYFQNEAQLEKSRLLSDRFSAERPKGSFSTLEIQRTEQGDSAMYLCASSSRPSRRGFYEQYFGPGTRLTVT.

This clonotype was seen repeatedly, ten times or more. The gene calls are TRBV4-3 and TRBJ1-5; D is perhaps TRBD1 (5 bases). The V end was cut by 0 bases, the J end by 1 base, with 7 bases between. The CDR3 is 15 residues long. Germline CDR1 reads LGHNA; CDR2 reads YSLEER. The CDR3 reads CASSQDRDSNQPQHF. For the CDR3, the DNA is TGCGCCAGCAGCCAAGATAGGGACAGCAATCAGCCCCAGCATTTT.

The genes are TRBV29-1 and TRBJ2-7, with TRBD1 identical over 9 bases. V shed 5 bases, J shed 5 bases, and the junction held 10 bases outside the gene matches. CDR1 is SQVTM and CDR2 is ANQGSEA in the germline V gene. CDR3 length: 14 residues. The CDR3, as DNA: TGCAGCGTTAAACATGGGACAGGGATAAACGAGCAGTACTTC. It translates to CSVKHGTGINEQYF.

This clonotype was counted between two and nine times. This chain connects TRBV28 to TRBJ2-3, with no clear D. Germline V CDR1 and CDR2: MDHEN, SYDVKM. Trimming took 5 bases from V and 4 from J, leaving 22 bases between them. This CDR3 is 17 amino acids long. The CDR3 nucleotides read TGTGCCAGCAGTACCCAACGCCGGTTCCCCGGTCCAGATACGCAGTATTTT. Translation gives CASSTQRRFPGPDTQYF. Together with reference TRBV28 and TRBJ2-3, the CDR3 gives the full variable domain: DVKVTQSSRYLVKRTGEKVFLECVQDMDHENMFWYRQDPGLGLRLIYFSYDVKMKEKGDIPEGYSVSREKKERFSLILESASTNQTSMYLCASSTQRRFPGPDTQYFGPGTRLTVL.

This clonotype has at least ten counts. The chain carries TRBV5-1 and TRBJ2-5; D is unresolved. CDR3 length equals 14 residues. Trimming cost V 0 bases and J 5 bases, with 11 bases left between them. Germline V lookup: CDR1 SGHRS, CDR2 YFSETQ. The CDR3, as DNA: TGCGCCAGCAGCTTGGATGGCCGGGCGGAGACCCAGTACTTC. Its translation: CASSLDGRAETQYF.

The chain carries TRBV11-2 and TRBJ2-1; TRBD1 matches 7 bases. Unmatched junction bases numbered 15, after V lost 2 bases and J lost 5 bases. From germline, CDR1 is SGHAT and CDR2 FQNNGV. The CDR3 loop spans 18 amino acids. DNA for the CDR3: TGTGCCAGCAGCTTAATCTGGATGTGGGACAGACCTGACAATGAGCAGTTCTTC. Its protein product is CASSLIWMWDRPDNEQFF.

The chain has TRBV7-2 and TRBJ2-3; 7 bases map to TRBD2. Germline CDR1 is SGHTA and CDR2 is FQGNSA. V lost 4 bases to trimming and J lost 5 bases; unmatched junction nucleotides: 9. The CDR3 is 15 amino acids. The CDR3 protein is CASSYASGAGDTQYF. DNA for the CDR3: TGTGCCAGCAGCTATGCTAGCGGTGCCGGAGATACGCAGTATTTT.

This clonotype was recorded many times. This chain joins TRBV9 and TRBJ2-2; D possibly corresponds to TRBD1 (6 bases). The V and J ends lost 4 bases and 5 bases respectively, with 12 bases between them. CDR3 length: 14 residues. The germline gives CDR1 SGDLS, CDR2 YYNGEE. The chain's CDR3 is CASSFRGETGELFF. The CDR3 nucleotides are TGTGCCAGCAGCTTCAGGGGTGAGACCGGGGAGCTGTTTTTT.

In its sample, this clonotype was seen many times. The rearrangement joins TRBV5-1 to TRBJ2-2; the D gene is possibly TRBD2 (6 bases). CDR1 is SGHRS, CDR2 YFSETQ, per germline. The CDR3 runs 14 residues. V lost 3 bases, J lost 6 bases, and 12 bases lay in between. Here the CDR3 DNA reads TGCGCCAGCAGCTCGGGACTGCTTGCCGGGGAGCTGTTTTTT. Translation: CASSSGLLAGELFF.